This TCR beta chain was documented in a study of CD8+ T cells in alopecia areata. The study, taken as a whole, reports: Many expanded lesional clones stayed in scalp and blood while on tofacitinib.

Treatment described: oral pan-JAK inhibitor, 5-10 mg twice daily. Regarding this clone: No antigen is known for it.

V dropped 0 bases and J dropped 3 bases, with 14 bases sitting between them. CDR3 length equals 16 residues. Germline lookup yields CDR1 MGHRA and CDR2 YSYEKL. As the sequencing template, cDNA was produced by extracting RNA and reverse transcribing it. TCRdb's table, derived via immunoSEQ multiplex PCR, lists solely in-frame clones and lacks some. The sample lists nearly 110,000 clones, over 80% occurring once. This chain uses TRBV4-1 with TRBJ1-1; maybe TRBD1 (5 bases). The input for sequencing was CD8+ T cells sorted from blood, taken at week 24, from a patient treated with tofacitinib. The receptor was derived from a human donor with alopecia areata. CDR3 sequence: CASSQDEGIVDTEAFF. The CDR3 DNA is TGCGCCAGCAGCCAAGACGAGGGGATAGTGGACACTGAAGCTTTCTTT.